The rows below give T cell receptor beta chains drawn from one sample of a study of glioma-infiltrating T cells after dendritic cell vaccination. This table comes from immunoSEQ multiplex PCR, and its TCRdb copy is limited to in-frame clones, with some not included. The sample holds more than 75,000 clones, around 83% seen once. The input for sequencing was blood, taken after dendritic cell vaccination. The receptors shown here come from a human donor with glioblastoma. The CDR3 runs from the conserved cysteine through the conserved F or W. A D gene is named only where the DNA matches it firmly. Some rows have no size entry. The others give once, few or many, or a class for an expanded clone.

cdr3_length,j_call,v_call,d_call,clone_size,cdr3_nt,cdr3_aa
12,TRBJ2-7,TRBV7-8,.,.,TGTGCCAGCAGCTTAGTGCAGGGGGAGCAGTACTTC,CASSLVQGEQYF
15,TRBJ2-7,TRBV6-1,TRBD1,.,TGTGCCAGCAGCCTATTGACAGGGGACGCCTACGAGCAGTACTTC,CASSLLTGDAYEQYF
17,TRBJ1-4,TRBV19,.,.,TGTGCCAGTAGTATAGTCCGGGAAAGGGCCTACGGGGAAAAACTGTTTTTT,CASSIVRERAYGEKLFF
16,TRBJ1-1,TRBV19,TRBD1,.,TGTGCCAGTAGTATCCCCTCACAGGGGGCGGACACTGAAGCTTTCTTT,CASSIPSQGADTEAFF
15,TRBJ1-6,TRBV7-9,.,.,TGTGCCAGCAGCTCCTGGAGCTCCTATAATTCACCCCTCCACTTT,CASSSWSSYNSPLHF
14,TRBJ1-2,TRBV6-5,.,.,TGTGCCAGCAGTTACTCGGAAGGGGGTGCTGGCTACACCTTC,CASSYSEGGAGYTF
16,TRBJ1-6,TRBV7-2,TRBD1,.,TGTGCCAGCAGCTTAGTGGCAGGGGGGCCCAATTCACCCCTCCACTTT,CASSLVAGGPNSPLHF
14,TRBJ2-7,TRBV6-5,.,few,TGTGCCAGCAGTTACTCGGACGGGGACTACGAGCAGTACTTC,CASSYSDGDYEQYF
15,TRBJ1-1,TRBV5-8,.,.,TGTGCCAGCATCCTGACGGGGGGAGGTAATACTGAAGCTTTCTTT,CASILTGGGNTEAFF
13,TRBJ1-1,TRBV12-5,.,.,TGTGCTAGTGGTTTGAACGGGGTCACTGAAGCTTTCTTT,CASGLNGVTEAFF
16,TRBJ2-5,TRBV5-1,TRBD1,.,TGCGCCAGCAGCTTAAAGGGGACAGTATCCCAAGAGACCCAGTACTTC,CASSLKGTVSQETQYF
13,TRBJ2-2,TRBV27,TRBD1,.,TGTGCCAGCAGTACAAGACAGGGGCGGGAGCTGTTTTTT,CASSTRQGRELFF
14,TRBJ1-1,TRBV10-3,TRBD1,.,TGTGCCATCAGTGAGGACAGGGAAAACACTGAAGCTTTCTTT,CAISEDRENTEAFF
16,TRBJ1-1,TRBV2,.,.,TGTGCCAGCAGTTACATCCAGGGTCGGGCTCGTTTTGAAGCTTTCTTT,CASSYIQGRARFEAFF
17,TRBJ2-2,TRBV13,TRBD1,once,TGTGCCAGCAGCTGGCCAATCGACAGGGGAGGCACCGGGGAGCTGTTTTTT,CASSWPIDRGGTGELFF
15,TRBJ2-5,TRBV4-2,TRBD2,.,TGTGCCAGCAGCCAAATTCCTAGCGGCCAAGAGACCCAGTACTTC,CASSQIPSGQETQYF
14,TRBJ2-7,TRBV7-8,TRBD1,once,TGTGCCAGCAGCCCGAGCAGGGGGTTGTACGAGCAGTACTTC,CASSPSRGLYEQYF
14,TRBJ1-2,TRBV5-1,.,.,TGCGCCAGCAGCTTGCGGGGACACCTCTATGGCTACACCTTC,CASSLRGHLYGYTF
15,TRBJ2-5,TRBV19,TRBD2,.,TGTGCCAGTAGTATTCTTGCGGGGGTTTTGGAGACCCAGTACTTC,CASSILAGVLETQYF
12,TRBJ2-7,TRBV14,.,.,TGTGCCAGCAGTCAATCCCCATACGAGCAGTACTTC,CASSQSPYEQYF
13,TRBJ1-1,TRBV5-6,.,.,TGTGCCAGCAGTCGGGTGGCGAACACTGAAGCTTTCTTT,CASSRVANTEAFF
15,TRBJ2-1,TRBV6-4,TRBD2,.,TGTGCCAGCAGTGTCGCTAGCGGGGGCTACAATGAGCAGTTCTTC,CASSVASGGYNEQFF
13,TRBJ1-1,TRBV7-9,.,.,TGTGCCAGCAGCTTTTCCTACAGTAGAGAAGCTTTCTTT,CASSFSYSREAFF
15,TRBJ2-5,TRBV9,.,.,TGTGCCAGCAGCCACCCGGGGGGCCTCGGAGAGACCCAGTACTTC,CASSHPGGLGETQYF
15,TRBJ1-2,TRBV29-1,TRBD1,.,TGCAGCGTTCAAAGGACAGGGGACCCAAACTATGGCTACACCTTC,CSVQRTGDPNYGYTF
17,TRBJ2-7,TRBV11-2,TRBD2,.,TGTGCCAGCAGCTTAGGCGGGACTAGCGGGGGCACCTACGAGCAGTACTTC,CASSLGGTSGGTYEQYF
16,TRBJ2-1,TRBV25-1,TRBD2,once,TGTGCCAGCAGTGAATCCGGGCGGGGGGCCTACAATGAGCAGTTCTTC,CASSESGRGAYNEQFF
14,TRBJ2-1,TRBV6-1,TRBD1,.,TGTGCCAGCATTACGACAGGGGCCAGTGGTGAGCAGTTCTTC,CASITTGASGEQFF
15,TRBJ2-3,TRBV25-1,.,.,TGTGCCAGCAGTGCTCGACAGAGATCCACAGATACGCAGTATTTT,CASSARQRSTDTQYF
13,TRBJ2-1,TRBV9,.,.,TGTGCCAGCAGCGTACTAGTTGGCTATGAGCAGTTCTTC,CASSVLVGYEQFF
16,TRBJ2-3,TRBV5-1,.,once,TGCGCCAGCAGCTTACTTCAGGATACTAGCACAGATACGCAGTATTTT,CASSLLQDTSTDTQYF
17,TRBJ2-2,TRBV7-6,.,.,TGTGCAAGCAGCCGGGATTTCGGCGGGGGCGTCACCGGGGAGCTGTTTTTT,CASSRDFGGGVTGELFF
12,TRBJ2-3,TRBV30,TRBD2,.,TGTGCCTGGACTCCTACTAGCGGGGGGCCTATCTTT,CAWTPTSGGPIF
15,TRBJ1-1,TRBV19,TRBD1,.,TGTGCCAGTAGTACGGGGACAGGGGGTTACACTGAAGCTTTCTTT,CASSTGTGGYTEAFF
12,TRBJ2-5,TRBV18,.,.,TGTGCCAGCTCCCCGAGCGGGGAGACCCAGTACTTC,CASSPSGETQYF
13,TRBJ2-7,TRBV27,.,many,TGTGCCAGCAGTTTAGGAGCCACCTACGAGCAGTACTTC,CASSLGATYEQYF
15,TRBJ2-7,TRBV9,TRBD1,.,TGTGCCAGCAGCGGGACAGGGCGGTGGGACGACGAGCAGTACTTC,CASSGTGRWDDEQYF
13,TRBJ1-1,TRBV4-1,.,.,TGCGCCAGCAGCGGGAGGGGGTTAAATGAAGCTTTCTTT,CASSGRGLNEAFF